This T cell receptor (beta chain) appears in the sequencing data of a study of cytomegalovirus exposure and HLA in healthy donors. Findings of the study overall: There were fewer than 200 TCR beta chains listed as cytomegalovirus-associated.

CDR1 is LNHNV and CDR2 is YYDKDF in the germline V gene (reference sequence). This CDR3 is built from 19 residues. The PCR contained 60 Vbeta and 13 Jbeta primers. In the authors' workflow: As a later analysis found, there were 70 million to 80 million unique TCR beta chains, of which roughly 11 million were shared. Here immunoSEQ multiplex PCR was the method, and the copy in TCRdb shows in-frame clones only, minus some. From that table come the V and J calls and clone size; the DNA was used to work out D and trimming. Of about 170,000 clones in the sample, 75% to 90% were seen once. About this clone itself: Its antigen is still unknown. At one boundary the junction diverges from the germline segment, which might be a read error.

Sequenced material: PBMCs. The genes are TRBV15 and TRBJ2-2; a possible D gene is TRBD2 (6 bases). This receptor was taken from a woman between 45 and 60 years old in good health and CMV-seropositive. CDR3 sequence reads: CATNRDPDRDFGASGELFF. In nucleotides, the CDR3 is TGTGCCACCAACAGAGATCCTGACCGGGACTTTGGGGCCTCCGGGGAGCTGTTTTTT.